These 23 T cell receptor beta chains share one sample of origin, sequenced in a study of blood T cell repertoires in COVID-19. TCRdb keeps only in-frame clones here, not all; method: immunoSEQ multiplex PCR. This sample yields 200,000 to 250,000 clones, of which about 84% are seen a single time; roughly 7.6% belongs to the top ten. The sequencing input was peripheral blood. The receptors derive from a woman aged 80 or over with COVID-19, enrolled during active disease.

This chain links TRBV11-1 with TRBJ2-2; tentative D call: TRBD2 (5 bases). Germline assignment: CDR1 SGHAT and CDR2 FQDESV (reference sequence). The CDR3 is made up of 14 amino acids. V lost 5 bases to trimming and J lost 2 bases, with 9 bases between them. In DNA form, the CDR3 reads TGTGCCAGCAGCAGCGGTATTAACACCGGGGAGCTGTTTTTT. Translating gives CASSSGINTGELFF. The whole variable domain, remainder taken from reference TRBV11-1 and TRBJ2-2, is EAEVAQSPRYKITEKSQAVAFWCDPISGHATLYWYRQILGQGPELLVQFQDESVVDDSQLPKDRFSAERLKGVDSTLKIQPAELGDSAMYLCASSSGINTGELFFGEGSRLTVL.

This clone was seen at least ten times. The chain links TRBV6-2 or TRBV6-3 to TRBJ1-6; 9 bases are shared with TRBD1. The CDR3 runs 15 residues. With 5 bases clipped from V and 7 bases from J, the junction kept 6 bases outside the gene matches. From germline, CDR1 is MNHEY and CDR2 SVGEGT. Written as DNA, the CDR3 is TGTGCCAGCAGTAGAGGGGGACAGGGCAATTCACCCCTCCACTTT. It codes for CASSRGGQGNSPLHF.

J is TRBJ1-4 and V is TRBV7-2; D is uncertain. The CDR3 loop spans 14 amino acids. V shed 0 bases and J shed 7 bases, with 9 bases lying between them. Germline V gene data show CDR1 as SGHTA and CDR2 as FQGNSA. This CDR3 reads CASSLAPAGEKLFF. The CDR3 DNA reads as TGTGCCAGCAGCTTAGCTCCAGCGGGTGAAAAACTGTTTTTT.

In this sample, this clone turned up once. This chain links TRBV19 with TRBJ1-1; a possible D gene is TRBD1 (6 bases). Trimming removed 10 bases at V and 1 base at J, with 16 bases between. CDR3 length equals 14 residues. Germline loops: CDR1 LNHDA, CDR2 SQIVND (reference sequence). The CDR3 DNA follows: TGTGCCACCCGAGAGGGACATCAGAACACTGAAGCTTTCTTT. Its translation: CATREGHQNTEAFF.

The gene calls are TRBV9 and TRBJ1-2; TRBD1 matches at 7 bases. With 4 bases clipped from V and 5 bases from J, the junction kept 11 bases outside the gene matches. This CDR3 contains 15 residues. The V gene's germline CDR1 is SGDLS and CDR2 YYNGEE. The CDR3 here is CASSQTQGTQYGYTF. The CDR3 coding sequence is TGTGCCAGCAGCCAAACACAGGGGACCCAATATGGCTACACCTTC.

The gene calls are TRBV2 and TRBJ1-4, with a possible D match to TRBD1 (6 bases). From germline, CDR1 is SNHLY and CDR2 FYNNEI. Trimming stripped 10 bases from V and 8 bases from J, with 23 bases between. CDR3 length: 15 residues. CDR3 amino acids: CATQTGTARGEKLFF. The CDR3 bases are TGTGCCACCCAGACCGGGACCGCAAGGGGGGAAAAACTGTTTTTT.

The chain is built from TRBV4-1 and TRBJ2-3; possibly TRBD2 for D (5 bases). Deletions cut 5 bases from V and 4 bases from J, with 19 bases between. Germline V gene sequence: CDR1 MGHRA, CDR2 YSYEKL. This CDR3 is 16 amino acids long. The CDR3 bases are TGCGCCAGCAGCAGAGAGATGAGGGTCTTCTCAGATACGCAGTATTTT. The encoded protein is CASSREMRVFSDTQYF.

This chain connects TRBV7-2 to TRBJ1-3, with D possibly TRBD1 on 5 matching bases. The CDR3 contains 13 residues. CDR1 and CDR2 (germline): SGHTA, FQGNSA. The ends were cut back, 5 bases at V and 9 bases at J, with 14 bases in the middle. CDR3 in amino acids: CASSNRQGGTIYF. In nucleotides, the CDR3 is TGTGCCAGCAGCAACCGCCAGGGAGGCACCATATATTTT.

The V call is TRBV19, the J call TRBJ1-2, with TRBD1 identical over 7 bases. The CDR3 totals 15 residues. Germline V gene data show CDR1 as LNHDA and CDR2 as SQIVND (reference sequence). The junction had 10 bases not matched to a gene; V was cut back by 8 bases and J by 1 base. The DNA of the CDR3 is TGTGCCAGTTATCACCGGGACAGCCATAACTATGGCTACACCTTC. Translated, it gives CASYHRDSHNYGYTF.

This chain joins TRBV6-6 and TRBJ2-7, with D possibly TRBD1 on 6 matching bases. Germline lookup yields CDR1 MNHNY and CDR2 SVGAGI (reference sequence). The germline V and J ends were trimmed by 6 bases and 3 bases, with 21 bases remaining between them. CDR3 length: 16 amino acids. The CDR3, as DNA: TGTGCCAGCAGGGCGTCCTCGGGGACATCAGACTACGAGCAGTACTTC. Translating gives CASRASSGTSDYEQYF.

The chain links TRBV6-1 to TRBJ2-7; TRBD1 aligns across 8 bases. From germline, CDR1 is MNHNS and CDR2 SASEGT. The CDR3 consists of 15 residues. V was pared by 1 base and J by 1 base, with 3 bases of the junction left unmatched. CDR3 region: CASSEGQGRSYEQYF. The CDR3 DNA follows: TGTGCCAGCAGTGAAGGACAGGGGCGGTCCTACGAGCAGTACTTC.

This sequence joins TRBV3-1 (or the pseudogene TRBV3-2) and TRBJ2-5; D is perhaps TRBD2 (6 bases). The germline CDR1 and CDR2 sequences are LGHDT and YNNKEL (reference sequence). Deletions cut 4 bases from V and 3 bases from J, with 15 bases between. This CDR3 is 15 amino acids long. CDR3 region: CASSPTYGGEETQYF. The DNA of the CDR3 is TGTGCCAGCAGCCCGACTTACGGGGGAGAAGAGACCCAGTACTTC.

This chain joins TRBV18 and TRBJ2-1, with 8 nucleotides matching TRBD2. Germline trimming cut 0 bases from V and 0 bases from J; bases unmatched to any gene: 10. This CDR3 has 19 residues. CDR1 KGHSH and CDR2 LQKENI come from the germline V gene. As DNA, the CDR3 is TGTGCCAGCTCACCACCACTAGCGGCGGACTACTACTCCTACAATGAGCAGTTCTTC. Its translation is CASSPPLAADYYSYNEQFF.

The J gene is TRBJ1-6, the V gene TRBV5-1; 7 bases line up with TRBD1. Trimming removed 0 bases from V and 7 bases from J; junction bases left unmatched: 7. Germline CDR1 and CDR2: SGHRS and YFSETQ. CDR3 length equals 16 residues. Written as DNA, the CDR3 is TGCGCCAGCAGCTTGGCAGTCAGGGGACAGAATTCACCCCTCCACTTT. Protein: CASSLAVRGQNSPLHF.

V and J are TRBV7-9 and TRBJ2-2; 8 bases are shared with TRBD1. V was pared by 4 bases and J by 14 bases, with 9 bases of the junction left unmatched. Germline V gives CDR1 SEHNR, CDR2 FQNEAQ (reference sequence). This CDR3 has 13 amino acids. CDR3 DNA: TGTGCCAGCAGCTATGAAGGACAGGGCCGACTGTTTTTT. It specifies CASSYEGQGRLFF.

The chain employs TRBV6-2 or TRBV6-3 and TRBJ1-2; D ambiguous. V gave up 5 bases and J gave up 2 bases, with 15 bases separating them. This CDR3 has 15 residues. Per the germline V gene, CDR1 is MNHEY and CDR2 is SVGEGT. CDR3 protein: CASSTGILENYGYTF. DNA for the CDR3: TGTGCCAGCAGTACGGGGATCTTAGAGAACTATGGCTACACCTTC.

This chain connects TRBV28 to TRBJ2-1; perhaps TRBD1 as D (6 bases). This CDR3 is built from 16 residues. The V end lost 4 bases, the J end lost 9 bases, and 22 bases lay between the germline ends. Germline-derived CDR1 and CDR2 are MDHEN and SYDVKM. CDR3 sequence: CASSSPVGGSGGEQFF. The CDR3 DNA reads as TGTGCCAGCAGTTCCCCCGTTGGGGGCAGTGGAGGTGAGCAGTTCTTC.

This clone came up a few times. This chain connects TRBV15 to TRBJ2-7; no clear D. This CDR3 comprises 11 residues. Per germline, CDR1 LNHNV and CDR2 YYDKDF (reference sequence). The V and J ends lost 0 bases and 6 bases respectively, with 3 bases between them. CDR3 in amino acids: CATSRDSEQYF. DNA for the CDR3: TGTGCCACCAGCAGAGACTCCGAGCAGTACTTC.

J is TRBJ1-1 and V is TRBV19; 7 bases are shared with TRBD1. The V gene's germline CDR1 is LNHDA and CDR2 SQIVND (reference sequence). After removal of 5 bases from V and 5 bases from J, the junction contained 8 bases not matched to a gene. This CDR3 is 14 amino acids long. Here the CDR3 reads CASSRQGGGTEAFF. CDR3 DNA sequence: TGTGCCAGTAGTCGCCAGGGGGGAGGTACTGAAGCTTTCTTT.

The chain employs TRBV10-2 and TRBJ1-2; no clear D gene. Germline V gene sequence: CDR1 WSHSY, CDR2 SAAADI. With 2 bases removed from V and 0 bases from J, the gap between germline ends came to 10 bases. The CDR3 sequence is 15 residues long. The CDR3 reads CASSERSGANYGYTF. The CDR3 DNA follows: TGCGCCAGCAGTGAGAGGAGCGGAGCTAACTATGGCTACACCTTC.

This clone was detected only a few times. The chain joins TRBV6-5 to TRBJ1-2; perhaps TRBD1 as D (5 bases). CDR1 is MNHEY and CDR2 is SVGAGI in the germline V gene. The length of the CDR3 is 13 residues. With 4 bases removed from V and 4 bases from J, the gap between germline ends came to 10 bases. CDR3 nucleotides: TGTGCCAGCAGTTCGGAGACAGTCTATGGCTACACCTTC. Protein sequence: CASSSETVYGYTF.

This clone was found once. The chain has TRBV18 and TRBJ2-3; 8 bases fit TRBD1. CDR3 length: 15 residues. The junction had 9 bases not matched to a gene; V was cut back by 6 bases and J by 4 bases. Germline V gene sequence: CDR1 KGHSH, CDR2 LQKENI. In DNA form, the CDR3 reads TGTGCCAGCTCTACCGGGACAGGACTATCAGATACGCAGTATTTT. Translation: CASSTGTGLSDTQYF.

The V call is TRBV3-1 (or the pseudogene TRBV3-2), the J call TRBJ1-3; tentative D call: TRBD1 (5 bases). Germline V lookup: CDR1 LGHDT, CDR2 YNNKEL (reference sequence). The V end was cut by 4 bases, the J end by 2 bases, with 12 bases between. The CDR3 is 15 amino acids. DNA for the CDR3: TGTGCCAGCAGCCGGCTCCGACAGCCTGGAAACACCATATATTTT. Amino acid sequence: CASSRLRQPGNTIYF.